This T cell receptor beta chain was captured by sequencing in a study of T-cell reconstitution after alpha-beta-depleted transplantation in children. From germline, CDR1 is LGHNA and CDR2 YNFKEQ. This CDR3 region has 14 residues. The V end was cut by 1 base, the J end by 5 bases, with 11 bases between. Preparation of the TCRbeta library was carried out with unique molecular identifiers. A single record per CDR3 protein comes from TCRdb applying MiXCR to the PCR reads. The sample holds about 230,000 distinct CDR3 sequences, roughly 9% seen once. This sequence was found in a human donor who donated a stem cell graft to a child with acute lymphoblastic leukemia. J is TRBJ1-1 and V is TRBV4-2; the D gene is possibly TRBD1 (5 bases). This specimen was PBMCs from the stem cell graft donor, taken from the stem cell graft. The CDR3 reads CASSQGSGGTEAFF. The CDR3 DNA is TGTGCCAGCAGCCAAGGATCGGGGGGTACTGAAGCTTTCTTT.